This T cell receptor beta chain was sequenced in a study of graft-versus-host responses after intestinal transplantation. Study-wide context: Recipients had multivisceral, liver-intestinal, or isolated intestinal transplants. Induction using anti-thymocyte globulin, followed by tacrolimus and steroids for approximately 3 years, was given to all recipients. General study findings and limits: GvH clones detected in recipient marrow included some appearing first in ileum or blood. Some patients had graft-donor T cell macrochimerism, and their allografts showed high graft-versus-host to host-versus-graft clonal ratios.

As to this clone: Its target is unknown.

The table came from immunoSEQ multiplex PCR; TCRdb's copy has only in-frame clones and leaves some out. The sample has about 93,000 clones, approximately 95% seen once. The CDR3 loop spans 14 amino acids. Per the germline V gene, CDR1 is SNHLY and CDR2 is FYNNEI. The sequencing used unstimulated CD8+ T cells sorted from spleen or lymph node cells, collected before intestinal transplant. This chain links TRBV2 with TRBJ2-3, with D tentatively TRBD1 (7 bases). This TCR came from a human donor who received an intestinal transplant. In DNA form, the CDR3 reads TGTCTCACACTCCCCTCGGCAGGGGGGGATACGCAGTATTTT. Protein sequence: CLTLPSAGGDTQYF.